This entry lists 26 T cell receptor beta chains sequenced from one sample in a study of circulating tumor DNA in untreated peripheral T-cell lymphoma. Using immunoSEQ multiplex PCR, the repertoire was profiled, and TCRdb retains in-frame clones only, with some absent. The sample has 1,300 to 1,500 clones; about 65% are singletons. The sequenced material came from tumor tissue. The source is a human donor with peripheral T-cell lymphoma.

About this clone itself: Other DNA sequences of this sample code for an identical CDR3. As DNA, the CDR3 is TGCAGCGTAGGGGGAAACACCGGGGAGCTGTTTTTT. Translating gives CSVGGNTGELFF. The V and J genes are TRBV29-1 and TRBJ2-2; possibly TRBD1 for D (6 bases). Looked up from germline, CDR1 is SQVTM and CDR2 is ANQGSEA. CDR3 length: 12 amino acids. Trimming stripped 6 bases from V and 2 bases from J, with 7 bases between.

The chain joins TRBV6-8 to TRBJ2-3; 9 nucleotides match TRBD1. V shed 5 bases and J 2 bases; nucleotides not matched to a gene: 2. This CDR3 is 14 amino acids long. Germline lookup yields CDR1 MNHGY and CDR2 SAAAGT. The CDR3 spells CASSGTGHTDTQYF. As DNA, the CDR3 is TGTGCCAGCAGTGGGACAGGGCACACAGATACGCAGTATTTT.

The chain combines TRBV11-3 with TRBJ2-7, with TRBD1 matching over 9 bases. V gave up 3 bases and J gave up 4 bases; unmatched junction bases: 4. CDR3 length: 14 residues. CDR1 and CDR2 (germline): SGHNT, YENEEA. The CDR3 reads CASSLGTGTYEQYF. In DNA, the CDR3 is TGTGCCAGCAGCTTGGGGACAGGGACTTACGAGCAGTACTTC. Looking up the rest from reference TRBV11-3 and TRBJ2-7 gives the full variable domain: EAGVVQSPRYKIIEKKQPVAFWCNPISGHNTLYWYLQNLGQGPELLIRYENEEAVDDSQLPKDRFSAERLKGVDSTLKIQPAELGDSAVYLCASSLGTGTYEQYFGPGTRLTVT.

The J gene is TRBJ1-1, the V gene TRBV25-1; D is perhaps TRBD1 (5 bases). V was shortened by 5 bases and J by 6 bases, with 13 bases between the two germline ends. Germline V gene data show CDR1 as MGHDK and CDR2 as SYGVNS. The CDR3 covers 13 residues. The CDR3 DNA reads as TGTGCCAGCAGTCGGGGGACGGCCCCTGAAGCTTTCTTT. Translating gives CASSRGTAPEAFF.

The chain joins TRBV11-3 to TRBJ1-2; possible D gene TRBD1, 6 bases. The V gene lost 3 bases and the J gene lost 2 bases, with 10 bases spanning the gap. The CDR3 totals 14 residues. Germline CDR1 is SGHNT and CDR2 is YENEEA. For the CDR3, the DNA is TGTGCCAGCAGCTTGGGGGGGCCGAACTATGGCTACACCTTC. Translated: CASSLGGPNYGYTF.

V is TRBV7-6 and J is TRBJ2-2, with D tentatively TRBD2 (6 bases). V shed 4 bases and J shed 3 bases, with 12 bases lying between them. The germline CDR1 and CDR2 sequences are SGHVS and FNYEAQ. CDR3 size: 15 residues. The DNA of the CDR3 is TGTGCCAGCAGCTCCCGGGACTCCTACACCGGGGAGCTGTTTTTT. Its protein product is CASSSRDSYTGELFF.

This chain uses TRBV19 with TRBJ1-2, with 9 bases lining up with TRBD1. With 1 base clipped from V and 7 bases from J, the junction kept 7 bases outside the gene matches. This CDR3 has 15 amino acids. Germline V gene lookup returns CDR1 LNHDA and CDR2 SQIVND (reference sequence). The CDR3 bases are TGTGCCAGTAGTATAGCCCGGACAGGGGTAGGTGGCTACACCTTC. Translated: CASSIARTGVGGYTF. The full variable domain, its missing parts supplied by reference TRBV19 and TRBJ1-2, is DGGITQSPKYLFRKEGQNVTLSCEQNLNHDAMYWYRQDPGQGLRLIYYSQIVNDFQKGDIAEGYSVSREKKESFPLTVTSAQKNPTAFYLCASSIARTGVGGYTFGSGTRLTVV.

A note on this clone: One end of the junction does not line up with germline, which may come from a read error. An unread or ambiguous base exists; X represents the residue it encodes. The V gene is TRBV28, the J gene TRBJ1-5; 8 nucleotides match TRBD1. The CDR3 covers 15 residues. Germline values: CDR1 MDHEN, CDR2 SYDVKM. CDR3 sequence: CASGNGQGLNQXQHF. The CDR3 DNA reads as TGTGCCAGCGGGAATGGACAGGGACTAAATCAGCYCCAGCATTTT.

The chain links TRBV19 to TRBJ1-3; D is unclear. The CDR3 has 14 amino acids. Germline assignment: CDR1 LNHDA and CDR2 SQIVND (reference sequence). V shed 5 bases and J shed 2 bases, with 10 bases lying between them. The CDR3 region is CASSRGGAGNTIYF. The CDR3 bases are TGTGCCAGTAGTCGAGGCGGGGCTGGAAACACCATATATTTT.

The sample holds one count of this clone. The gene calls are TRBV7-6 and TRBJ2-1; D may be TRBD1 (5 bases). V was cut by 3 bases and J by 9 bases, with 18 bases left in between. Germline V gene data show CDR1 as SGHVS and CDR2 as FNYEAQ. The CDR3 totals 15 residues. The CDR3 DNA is TGTGCCAGCAGCTTGGACGGTGGGGCAGGTGGTGAGCAGTTCTTC. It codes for CASSLDGGAGGEQFF.

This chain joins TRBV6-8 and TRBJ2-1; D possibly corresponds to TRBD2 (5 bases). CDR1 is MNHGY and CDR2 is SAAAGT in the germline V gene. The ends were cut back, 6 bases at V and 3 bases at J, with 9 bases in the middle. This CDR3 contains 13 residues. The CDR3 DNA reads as TGTGCCAGCAGGTCCCGGGACTACAATGAGCAGTTCTTC. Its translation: CASRSRDYNEQFF.

Here the CDR3 reads CASSWGQGDEKLFF. CDR3 in DNA: TGCGCCAGCAGCTGGGGACAGGGAGATGAAAAACTGTTTTTT. The chain carries TRBV5-1 and TRBJ1-4; TRBD1 agrees at 9 bases. CDR1 SGHRS and CDR2 YFSETQ come from the germline V gene. V was clipped by 3 bases and J by 6 bases; unmatched bases: 3. This CDR3 has 14 residues.

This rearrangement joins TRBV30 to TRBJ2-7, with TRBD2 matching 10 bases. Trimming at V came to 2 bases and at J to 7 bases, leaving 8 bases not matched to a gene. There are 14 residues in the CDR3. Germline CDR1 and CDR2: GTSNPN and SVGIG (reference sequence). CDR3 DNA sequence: TGTGCCTGGAGTTGGACTAGCGGTTTACGGGAGCAGTACTTC. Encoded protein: CAWSWTSGLREQYF.

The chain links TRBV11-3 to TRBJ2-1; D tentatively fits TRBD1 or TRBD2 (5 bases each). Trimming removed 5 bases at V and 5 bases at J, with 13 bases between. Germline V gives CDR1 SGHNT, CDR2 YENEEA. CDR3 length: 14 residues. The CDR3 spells CASSPGDDDNEQFF. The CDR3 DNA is TGTGCCAGCAGCCCCGGGGACGACGACAATGAGCAGTTCTTC.

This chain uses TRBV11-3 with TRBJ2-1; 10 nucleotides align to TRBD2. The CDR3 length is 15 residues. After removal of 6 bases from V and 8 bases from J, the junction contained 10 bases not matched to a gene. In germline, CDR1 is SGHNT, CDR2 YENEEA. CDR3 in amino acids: CASSSKRGGLDEQFF. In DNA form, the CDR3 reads TGTGCCAGCAGTTCGAAGCGGGGGGGCCTAGATGAGCAGTTCTTC.

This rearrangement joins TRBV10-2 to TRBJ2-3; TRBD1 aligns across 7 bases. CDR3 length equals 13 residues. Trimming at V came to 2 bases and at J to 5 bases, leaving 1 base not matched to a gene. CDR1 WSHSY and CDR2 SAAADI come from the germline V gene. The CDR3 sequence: CASSEDREDTQYF. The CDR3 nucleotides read TGCGCCAGCAGTGAGGACAGGGAAGATACGCAGTATTTT.

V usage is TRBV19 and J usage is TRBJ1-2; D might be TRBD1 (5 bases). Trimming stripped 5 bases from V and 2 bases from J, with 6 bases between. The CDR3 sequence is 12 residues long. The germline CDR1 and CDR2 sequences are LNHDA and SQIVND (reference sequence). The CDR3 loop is CASSDRNYGYTF. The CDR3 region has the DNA TGTGCCAGTAGTGACAGAAACTATGGCTACACCTTC.

The CDR3, as DNA: TGCGCCACCCAGACAGACTACAATGAGCAGTTCTTC. This sequence encodes CATQTDYNEQFF. This chain links TRBV10-2 with TRBJ2-1; tentatively, D is TRBD1 (5 bases). Trimming removed 10 bases at V and 3 bases at J, with 10 bases between. CDR1 is WSHSY and CDR2 is SAAADI in the germline V gene. The CDR3 sequence is 12 residues long.

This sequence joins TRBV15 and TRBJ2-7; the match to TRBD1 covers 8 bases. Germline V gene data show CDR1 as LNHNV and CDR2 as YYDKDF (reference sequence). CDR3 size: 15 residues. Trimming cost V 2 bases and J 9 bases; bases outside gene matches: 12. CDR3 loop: CATSRRQGTSAVQYF. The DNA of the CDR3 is TGTGCCACCAGCAGAAGACAGGGGACTTCTGCGGTGCAGTACTTC.

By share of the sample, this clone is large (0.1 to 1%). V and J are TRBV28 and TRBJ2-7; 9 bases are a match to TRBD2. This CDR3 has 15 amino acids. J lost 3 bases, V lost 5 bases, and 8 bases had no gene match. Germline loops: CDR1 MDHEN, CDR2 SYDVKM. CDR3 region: CASSPRTSAGYEQYF. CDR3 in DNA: TGTGCCAGCAGTCCCCGGACTAGCGCCGGCTACGAGCAGTACTTC.

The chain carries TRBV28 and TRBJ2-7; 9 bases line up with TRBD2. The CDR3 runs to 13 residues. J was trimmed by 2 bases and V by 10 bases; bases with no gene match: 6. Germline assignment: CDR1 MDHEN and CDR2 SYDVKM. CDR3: CATRLAGTYEQYF. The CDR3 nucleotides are TGTGCCACCAGGCTAGCGGGGACCTACGAGCAGTACTTC.

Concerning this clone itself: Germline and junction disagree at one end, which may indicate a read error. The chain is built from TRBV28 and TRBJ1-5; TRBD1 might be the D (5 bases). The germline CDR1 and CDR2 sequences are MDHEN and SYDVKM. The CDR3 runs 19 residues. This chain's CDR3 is CASNFISGPRIYSNQSQHF. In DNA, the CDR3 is TGTGCCAGCAACTTCATTTCGGGACCGAGAATATATAGCAATCAGTCCCAGCATTTT.

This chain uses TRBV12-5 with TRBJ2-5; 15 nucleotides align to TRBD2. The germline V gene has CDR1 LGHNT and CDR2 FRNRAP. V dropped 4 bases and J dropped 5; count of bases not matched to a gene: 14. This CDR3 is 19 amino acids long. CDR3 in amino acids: CASGSGLAGGPRNYETQYF. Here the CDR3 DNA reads TGTGCTAGTGGTTCAGGACTAGCGGGAGGGCCGAGGAATTACGAGACCCAGTACTTC.

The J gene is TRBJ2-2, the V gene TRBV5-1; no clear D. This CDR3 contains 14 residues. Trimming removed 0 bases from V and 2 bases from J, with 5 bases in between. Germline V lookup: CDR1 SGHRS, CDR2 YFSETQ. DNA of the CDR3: TGCGCCAGCAGCTTGGTAGTTAACACCGGGGAGCTGTTTTTT. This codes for CASSLVVNTGELFF.

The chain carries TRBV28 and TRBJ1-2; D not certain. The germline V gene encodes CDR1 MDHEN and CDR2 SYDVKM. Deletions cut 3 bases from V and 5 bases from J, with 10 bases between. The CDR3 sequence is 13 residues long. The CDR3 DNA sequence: TGTGCCAGCAGTTTGCTCCGGATTTATGGCTACACCTTC. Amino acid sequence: CASSLLRIYGYTF.

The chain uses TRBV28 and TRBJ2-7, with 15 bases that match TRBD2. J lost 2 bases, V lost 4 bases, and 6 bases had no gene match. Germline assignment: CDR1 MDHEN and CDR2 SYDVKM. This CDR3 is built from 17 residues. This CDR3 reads CASSSGTSGRIPYEQYF. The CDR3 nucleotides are TGTGCCAGCAGTTCTGGGACTAGCGGGAGGATCCCCTACGAGCAGTACTTC.